Sequencing of this T cell receptor beta chain was carried out in a study of tumor and adjacent non-tumor tissue in lung cancer. Study-wide results and limits: Patients with more diverse tumor TCRs had worse survival.

TCRbeta libraries were built with three rounds of nested PCR, modified from ARM-PCR. TCRdb reanalysed the multiplex PCR reads using MiXCR and keeps one entry per CDR3 protein. The table lists 110,000 or so distinct CDR3 sequences, approximately 71% of them singletons. Regarding this clonotype: What it binds is unknown.

The template was RNA from unsorted bulk tissue. Between August and November 2014, newly diagnosed, chemotherapy-naive lung cancer patients underwent thoracic surgery in China. The receptor's source is a woman in her fifties or sixties with non-small cell lung cancer. The sequenced material came from lung tumor tissue.

The CDR3 nucleotides read TGTGCCAGCAGCGTACGGACTCCTCGAGATACGCAGTATTTT. The encoded protein is CASSVRTPRDTQYF. V is TRBV5-8 and J is TRBJ2-3; perhaps TRBD2 as D (5 bases). Trimming took off 4 bases at V and 5 bases at J, with 14 bases between the two ends. Germline V lookup: CDR1 SGHTS, CDR2 YDEGEE. The CDR3 runs 14 residues. Full variable domain (rest looked up from reference TRBV5-8 and TRBJ2-3): EAGVTQSPTHLIKTRGQQATLRCSPISGHTSVYWYQQALGLGLQFLLWYDEGEERNRGNFPPRFSGRQFPNYSSELNVNALELEDSALYLCASSVRTPRDTQYFGPGTRLTVL.